This is a list of T cell receptor beta chains from one sample in a study of T-cell memory formation after mild COVID-19. TCRdb reprocessed the 5' RACE reads via MiXCR and lists one record per CDR3 protein. The data show approximately 450,000 distinct CDR3 sequences, about 20% seen once. Sequenced material: PBMCs or a T cell subset sorted from them (not recorded which). These receptors were taken from an adult woman who had mild COVID-19 (a few samples of this study predate the infection). Cell type and time point are not known. CDR3s include the opening cysteine and the closing phenylalanine or tryptophan. Each record gives: clone size, CDR3 length, V gene, D gene, J gene, CDR3 DNA, CDR3 protein. D genes are given only for firm matches. Clone size appears in some rows only: once, few, many, or a class for an expanded clone.

-	14	TRBV4-3	-	TRBJ2-1	TGCGCCAGCAGCCACGGGGTAGGCCAGGGTGAGCAGTTCTTC	CASSHGVGQGEQFF
-	15	TRBV12-3/TRBV12-4	TRBD2	TRBJ2-2	TGTGCCAGCAGTTCTAGCGGGAGATCCACCGGGGAGCTGTTTTTT	CASSSSGRSTGELFF
few	14	TRBV5-1	TRBD1	TRBJ2-1	TGCGCCAGCAGCTCAGGGGACAGGAGCAATGAGCAGTTCTTC	CASSSGDRSNEQFF
-	15	TRBV12-3/TRBV12-4	TRBD2	TRBJ2-7	TGTGCCAGCACCAGTATGGGAGGGACTCCGGATGAGCAGTACTTC	CASTSMGGTPDEQYF
few	15	TRBV20-1	-	TRBJ1-4	TGCAGTGCTAGAGATTCGGCAGGGGCTAATGAAAAACTGTTTTTT	CSARDSAGANEKLFF
-	14	TRBV12-3/TRBV12-4	TRBD2	TRBJ2-5	TGTGCCAGCAGTGAGCGGGGACCACAAGAGACCCAGTACTTC	CASSERGPQETQYF
-	19	TRBV24-1	-	TRBJ2-7	TGTGCCACCAGTGACCGTGGGGTTTTGGACTCCCGGGGCAAATACGAGCAGTACTTC	CATSDRGVLDSRGKYEQYF
few	16	TRBV27	-	TRBJ2-3	TGTGCCAGCAGCCCATCGCTGGCAGTCCCGGAGGATACGCAGTATTTT	CASSPSLAVPEDTQYF
few	14	TRBV21-1	-	TRBJ2-7	TGTGCCAGCCCGGACAGAACCAGCTCCTACGAGCAGTACTTC	CASPDRTSSYEQYF
-	12	TRBV12-3/TRBV12-4	-	TRBJ1-6	TGTGCCAGCAGTTTAGGGCGGGCACCCCTCCACTTT	CASSLGRAPLHF
few	14	TRBV29-1	TRBD1	TRBJ2-7	TGCAGCGCCTGGGGACAGGAGAGCTCCTACGAGCAGTACTTC	CSAWGQESSYEQYF
-	14	TRBV6-5	TRBD1	TRBJ2-7	TGTGCCAGCAGTCGGACAGGGCGGTTTAACGAGCAGTACTTC	CASSRTGRFNEQYF
few	14	TRBV5-1	TRBD1	TRBJ2-5	TGCGCCAGCGGCGGAAGGGGGCTCGGAGAGACCCAGTACTTC	CASGGRGLGETQYF
-	20	TRBV21-1	-	TRBJ2-2	TGTGCCAGCAGCAAAAAAGTAAAGGACAGGGAAGATGCGAACACCGGGGAGCTGTTTTTT	CASSKKVKDREDANTGELFF
few	12	TRBV19	-	TRBJ2-1	TGTGCCAGTAGTATGCATACGAATGAGCAGTTCTTC	CASSMHTNEQFF
few	15	TRBV5-1	-	TRBJ1-1	TGCGCCAGCAGCCCACCCCTTCAGGGAGCCGAAGGAGCTTTCTTT	CASSPPLQGAEGAFF
-	15	TRBV5-3	-	TRBJ2-7	TGTGCCAGAAGGGACTTGGGGCTAAAAGGTCTCGAGCAGTACTTC	CARRDLGLKGLEQYF
-	15	TRBV11-2	-	TRBJ2-1	TGTGCCAGCAGCGAAATCGACGATTCCTACAATGAGCAGTTCTTC	CASSEIDDSYNEQFF
-	14	TRBV5-5	TRBD1	TRBJ2-3	TGTGCCAGCAGCACTGGACAGGTAGCAGATACGCAGTATTTT	CASSTGQVADTQYF
many	15	TRBV7-9	TRBD2	TRBJ2-3	TGTGCCAGCACCCTCCTAGCGGGGGAAGCGGATACGCAGTATTTT	CASTLLAGEADTQYF
few	20	TRBV18	-	TRBJ2-3	TGTGCCAGCTACCCAGCCGGCCAGCTCACCTCCGACGAAAGTACAGATACGCAGTATTTT	CASYPAGQLTSDESTDTQYF
few	14	TRBV5-1	TRBD1	TRBJ2-5	TGCGCCAGCAGCTCATCTGACAGGGTCGAGACCCAGTACTTC	CASSSSDRVETQYF
few	14	TRBV7-3	-	TRBJ1-1	TGTGCCAGCAGCTCATCAACAGGGAACACTGAAGCTTTCTTT	CASSSSTGNTEAFF
few	15	TRBV11-2	-	TRBJ2-3	TGTGCCAGCAGCTTACACCAGACCTACACAGATACGCAGTATTTT	CASSLHQTYTDTQYF
many	14	TRBV7-2	TRBD1	TRBJ2-7	TGTGCCAGCAGCAGCCGACAGGGGGATAGCGAGCAGTACTTC	CASSSRQGDSEQYF
many	14	TRBV15	TRBD1	TRBJ2-1	TGTGCCACCAGCAGCGGACAGGGAGGAGGTGAGCAGTTCTTC	CATSSGQGGGEQFF
few	10	TRBV29-1	-	TRBJ2-5	TGCAGCGTGGGAGCGGATAGGGTTGTTTTC	CSVGADRVVF
few	15	TRBV15	-	TRBJ2-3	TGTGCCACCAGCAGACGGAGGCAGGCCGGAGATACGCAGTATTTT	CATSRRRQAGDTQYF
few	13	TRBV20-1	-	TRBJ2-1	TGCAGTGCTAGAGATGAGAGGGGGGATGAGCAGTTCTTC	CSARDERGDEQFF
few	14	TRBV7-2	-	TRBJ2-1	TGTGCCAGCAGCTTAGGACTGTCCGTCGATGAGCAGTTCTTC	CASSLGLSVDEQFF
few	13	TRBV20-1	-	TRBJ1-4	TGCAGTGCTACTGACGGGTTTAATGAAAAACTGTTTTTT	CSATDGFNEKLFF
once	14	TRBV3-1	-	TRBJ1-6	TGTGCCAGCAGCCCGGGGAGAGATAATTCACCCCTCCACTTT	CASSPGRDNSPLHF
few	16	TRBV15	TRBD1	TRBJ2-1	TGTGCCACCAGCAGAGGAACGGGACAGGGAAACAATGAGCAGTTCTTC	CATSRGTGQGNNEQFF
-	10	TRBV29-1	-	TRBJ2-5	TGCAGCGTTGCGAGGGAGACCCAGTACTTC	CSVARETQYF
-	13	TRBV12-3/TRBV12-4	-	TRBJ1-2	TGTGCCAGCAGTTTCCGCCCTGTGTATGGCTACACCTTC	CASSFRPVYGYTF
-	15	TRBV7-9	TRBD2	TRBJ2-7	TGTGCCAGCAGGGGGACTAGCGGGAGGACGGAGGAGCAGTACTTC	CASRGTSGRTEEQYF
-	13	TRBV7-3	-	TRBJ1-1	TGTGCCAGCAGCAACTCGGGTGGGGCTGAAGCTTTCTTT	CASSNSGGAEAFF
many	14	TRBV9	TRBD1	TRBJ2-5	TGTGCCAGCAGCGTAGACAGGGGTGAAGAGACCCAGTACTTC	CASSVDRGEETQYF
few	16	TRBV5-1	-	TRBJ2-3	TGCGCCAGCAGCTTGGACAGGGCTAGCGCCGCAGATACGCAGTATTTT	CASSLDRASAADTQYF
few	10	TRBV20-1	-	TRBJ1-4	TGCAGTGCTAAAAATGAAAAACTGTTTTTT	CSAKNEKLFF
-	13	TRBV24-1	TRBD1	TRBJ1-2	TGTGCCACTCGGGACAGCAACAACTATGGCTACACCTTC	CATRDSNNYGYTF
-	15	TRBV5-1	TRBD1	TRBJ1-1	TGCGCCAGCAGCTTGGGGGACAGGGGTTCCGAGGAGGCTTTCTTT	CASSLGDRGSEEAFF
few	15	TRBV20-1	-	TRBJ2-1	TGCAGTGCTAGAGATCTTCTAGCTTCCTACAATGAGCAGTTCTTC	CSARDLLASYNEQFF
-	17	TRBV6-2/TRBV6-3	-	TRBJ1-3	TGTGCCGCCCGGGACAATCTTCTCGATGGCTCTGGAAACACCATATATTTT	CAARDNLLDGSGNTIYF
many	12	TRBV7-2	-	TRBJ2-5	TGTGCCAGCAGCCCCGACTGGACATCCCAGTACTTC	CASSPDWTSQYF